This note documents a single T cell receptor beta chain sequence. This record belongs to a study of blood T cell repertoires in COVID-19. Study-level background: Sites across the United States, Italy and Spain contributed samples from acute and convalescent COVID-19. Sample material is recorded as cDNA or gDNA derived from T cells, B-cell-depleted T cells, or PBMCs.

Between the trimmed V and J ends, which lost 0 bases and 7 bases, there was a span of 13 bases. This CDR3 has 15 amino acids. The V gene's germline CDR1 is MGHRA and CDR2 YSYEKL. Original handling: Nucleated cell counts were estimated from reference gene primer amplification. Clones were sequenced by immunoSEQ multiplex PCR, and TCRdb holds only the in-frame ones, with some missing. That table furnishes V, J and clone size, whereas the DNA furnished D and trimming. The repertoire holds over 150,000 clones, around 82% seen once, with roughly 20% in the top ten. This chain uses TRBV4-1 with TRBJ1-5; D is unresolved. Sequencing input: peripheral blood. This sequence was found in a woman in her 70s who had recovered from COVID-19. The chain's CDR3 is CASSQDSLGYQPQHF. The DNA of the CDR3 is TGCGCCAGCAGCCAAGATTCGCTAGGCTACCAGCCCCAGCATTTT.